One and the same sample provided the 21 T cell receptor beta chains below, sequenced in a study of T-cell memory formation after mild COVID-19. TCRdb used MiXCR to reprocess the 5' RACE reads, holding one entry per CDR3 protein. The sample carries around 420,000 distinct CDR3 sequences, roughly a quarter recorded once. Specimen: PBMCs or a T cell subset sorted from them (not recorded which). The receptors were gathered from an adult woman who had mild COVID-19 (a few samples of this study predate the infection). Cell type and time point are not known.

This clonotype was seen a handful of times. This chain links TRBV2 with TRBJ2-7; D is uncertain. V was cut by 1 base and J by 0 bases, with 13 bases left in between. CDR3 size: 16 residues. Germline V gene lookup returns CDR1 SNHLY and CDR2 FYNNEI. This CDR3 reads CASSEEGPMSSYEQYF. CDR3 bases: TGTGCCAGCAGTGAAGAGGGTCCGATGTCCTCCTACGAGCAGTACTTC.

CDR3 coding DNA: TGTGCCAGCACCCCTAGTCGAACAGGGATTGGCTATGGCTACACCTTC. This sequence encodes CASTPSRTGIGYGYTF. The rearrangement uses TRBV11-1 and TRBJ1-2, with a weak D call TRBD1 (6 bases). V dropped 7 bases and J dropped 4 bases, with 22 bases sitting between them. This CDR3 region has 16 residues. Germline CDR1 is SGHAT and CDR2 is FQDESV (reference sequence).

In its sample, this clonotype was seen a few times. In nucleotides, the CDR3 is TGTGCCAGCAGCTTAACTAGCGGGGGGGCGAACCAGTTCTTC. This sequence encodes CASSLTSGGANQFF. The chain has TRBV7-9 and TRBJ2-1, with TRBD2 matching 13 bases. V shed 2 bases, J shed 13 bases, and the junction held 5 bases outside the gene matches. The germline V gene has CDR1 SEHNR and CDR2 FQNEAQ (reference sequence). The CDR3 has 14 residues.

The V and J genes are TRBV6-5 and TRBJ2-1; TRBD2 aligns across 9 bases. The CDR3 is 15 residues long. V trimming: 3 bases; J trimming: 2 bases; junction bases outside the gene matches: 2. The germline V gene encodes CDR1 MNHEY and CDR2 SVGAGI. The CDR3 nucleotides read TGTGCCAGCAGTTATGCGGGAGGGGCCTACAATGAGCAGTTCTTC. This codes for CASSYAGGAYNEQFF.

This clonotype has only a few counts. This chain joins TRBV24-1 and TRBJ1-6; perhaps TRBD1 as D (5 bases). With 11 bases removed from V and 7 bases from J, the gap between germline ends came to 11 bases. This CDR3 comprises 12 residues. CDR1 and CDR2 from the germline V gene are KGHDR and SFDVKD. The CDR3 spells CAKGRANSPLHF. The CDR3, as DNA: TGTGCCAAGGGACGGGCAAATTCACCCCTCCACTTT.

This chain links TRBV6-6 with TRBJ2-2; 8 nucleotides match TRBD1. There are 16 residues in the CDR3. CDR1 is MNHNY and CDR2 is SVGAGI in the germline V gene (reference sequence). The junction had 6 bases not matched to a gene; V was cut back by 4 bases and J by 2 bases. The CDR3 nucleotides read TGTGCCAGCAGTTTCTGGACAGGGTACAACACCGGGGAGCTGTTTTTT. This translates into CASSFWTGYNTGELFF.

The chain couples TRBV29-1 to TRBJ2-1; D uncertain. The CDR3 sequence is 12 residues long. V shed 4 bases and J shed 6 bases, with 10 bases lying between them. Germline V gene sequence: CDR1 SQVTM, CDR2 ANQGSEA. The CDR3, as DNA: TGCAGCGTTGGTACAGCGCGCAATGAGCAGTTCTTC. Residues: CSVGTARNEQFF.

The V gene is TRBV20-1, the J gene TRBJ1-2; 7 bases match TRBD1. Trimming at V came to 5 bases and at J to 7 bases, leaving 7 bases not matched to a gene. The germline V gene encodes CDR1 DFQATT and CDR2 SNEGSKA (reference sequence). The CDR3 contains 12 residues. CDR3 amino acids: CSALGQFAGYTF. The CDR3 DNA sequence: TGCAGTGCTTTGGGACAGTTCGCTGGCTACACCTTC.

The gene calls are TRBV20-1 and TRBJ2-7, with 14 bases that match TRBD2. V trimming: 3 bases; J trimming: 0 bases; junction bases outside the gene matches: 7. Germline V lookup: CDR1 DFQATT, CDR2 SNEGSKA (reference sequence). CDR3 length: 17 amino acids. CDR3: CSARGRLAGGVSYEQYF. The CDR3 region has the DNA TGCAGTGCTAGGGGAAGACTAGCGGGAGGGGTCTCCTACGAGCAGTACTTC.

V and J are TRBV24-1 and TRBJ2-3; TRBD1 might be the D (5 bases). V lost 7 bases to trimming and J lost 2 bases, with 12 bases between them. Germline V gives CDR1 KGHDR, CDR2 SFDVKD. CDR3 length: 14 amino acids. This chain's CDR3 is CATRGSRATDTQYF. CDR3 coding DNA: TGTGCCACCAGGGGGTCCAGGGCCACAGATACGCAGTATTTT.

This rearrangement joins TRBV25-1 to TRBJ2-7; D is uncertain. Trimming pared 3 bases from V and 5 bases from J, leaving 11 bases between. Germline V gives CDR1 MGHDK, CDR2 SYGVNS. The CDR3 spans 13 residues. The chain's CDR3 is CASSEVGFHEQYF. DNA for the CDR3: TGTGCCAGCAGTGAGGTGGGGTTCCACGAGCAGTACTTC.

This CDR3 is CASSQEVERSPLHF. As DNA, the CDR3 is TGCGCCAGCAGCCAAGAGGTGGAAAGGTCACCCCTCCACTTT. The V and J genes are TRBV4-3 and TRBJ1-6; D is uncertain. The CDR3 has 14 amino acids. Germline assignment: CDR1 LGHNA and CDR2 YSLEER. With 0 bases removed from V and 10 bases from J, the gap between germline ends came to 10 bases.

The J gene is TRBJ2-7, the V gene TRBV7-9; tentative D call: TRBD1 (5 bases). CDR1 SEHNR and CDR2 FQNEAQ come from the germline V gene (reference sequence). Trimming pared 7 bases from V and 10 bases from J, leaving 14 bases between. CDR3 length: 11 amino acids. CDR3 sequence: CASTSGQRQYF. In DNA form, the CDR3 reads TGTGCCAGCACCTCCGGACAAAGACAGTACTTC.

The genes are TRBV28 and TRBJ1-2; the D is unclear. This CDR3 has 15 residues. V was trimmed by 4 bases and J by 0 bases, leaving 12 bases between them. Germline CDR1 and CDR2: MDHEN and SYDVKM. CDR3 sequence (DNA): TGTGCCAGCAGTTCAACAGCTGGAGCTAACTATGGCTACACCTTC. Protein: CASSSTAGANYGYTF.

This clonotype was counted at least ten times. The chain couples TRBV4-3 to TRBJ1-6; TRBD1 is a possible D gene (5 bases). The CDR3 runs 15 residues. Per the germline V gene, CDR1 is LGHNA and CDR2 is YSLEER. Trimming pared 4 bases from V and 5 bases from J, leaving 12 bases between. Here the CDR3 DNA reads TGCGCCAGCAGCCGAAAGACAGTAGATAATTCACCCCTCCACTTT. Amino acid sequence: CASSRKTVDNSPLHF.

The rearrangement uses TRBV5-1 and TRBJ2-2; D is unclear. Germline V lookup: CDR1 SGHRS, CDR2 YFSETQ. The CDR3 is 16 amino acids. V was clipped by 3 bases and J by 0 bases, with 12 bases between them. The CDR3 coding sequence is TGCGCCAGCAGCTGGGGATGGGCGGCGAACACCGGGGAGCTGTTTTTT. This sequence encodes CASSWGWAANTGELFF.

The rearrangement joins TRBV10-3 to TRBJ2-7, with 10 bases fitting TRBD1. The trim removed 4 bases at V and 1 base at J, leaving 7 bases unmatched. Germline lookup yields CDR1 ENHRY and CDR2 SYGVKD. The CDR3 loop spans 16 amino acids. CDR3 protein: CAISAMTGGESYEQYF. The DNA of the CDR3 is TGTGCCATCAGTGCCATGACAGGGGGCGAGTCCTACGAGCAGTACTTC.

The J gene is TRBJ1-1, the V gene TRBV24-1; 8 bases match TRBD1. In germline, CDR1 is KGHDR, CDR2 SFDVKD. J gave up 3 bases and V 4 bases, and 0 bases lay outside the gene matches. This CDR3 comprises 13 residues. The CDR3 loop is CATSETGDTEAFF. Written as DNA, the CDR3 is TGTGCCACCAGTGAGACAGGGGACACTGAAGCTTTCTTT.

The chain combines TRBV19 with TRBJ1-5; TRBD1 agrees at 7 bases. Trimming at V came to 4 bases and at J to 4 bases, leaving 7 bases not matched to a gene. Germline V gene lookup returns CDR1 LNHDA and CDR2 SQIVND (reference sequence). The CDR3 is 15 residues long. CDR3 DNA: TGTGCCAGTAGTAGTTGGGAACAGGGGAATCAGCCCCAGCATTTT. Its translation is CASSSWEQGNQPQHF.

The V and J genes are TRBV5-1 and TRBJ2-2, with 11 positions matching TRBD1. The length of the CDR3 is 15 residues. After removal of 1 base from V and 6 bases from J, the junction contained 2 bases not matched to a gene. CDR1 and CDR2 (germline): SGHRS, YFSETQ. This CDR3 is CASSLSGQGAGELFF. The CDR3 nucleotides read TGCGCCAGCAGCTTGTCGGGACAGGGGGCCGGGGAGCTGTTTTTT.

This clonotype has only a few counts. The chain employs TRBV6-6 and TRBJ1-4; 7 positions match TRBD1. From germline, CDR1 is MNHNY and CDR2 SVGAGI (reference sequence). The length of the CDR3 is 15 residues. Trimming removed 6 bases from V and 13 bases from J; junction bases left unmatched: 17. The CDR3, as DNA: TGTGCCAGCAGACCCATCGGACAGGTGATGTCTCCACTGTTTTTT. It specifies CASRPIGQVMSPLFF.